These 27 T cell receptor beta chains originate from one sample sequenced in a study of OX40 agonist ivuxolimab in advanced cancers. The library was produced with the immunoSEQ multiplex PCR assay. Held by TCRdb, this immuneACCESS table contains in-frame sequences only and omits some clones. Under half of the omission traces to an unresolved V gene where checked; the cause of the rest is unknown. Across this sample there are over 20,000 clones, with 80% to 90% seen only once. About 14% of the sample is held by the ten biggest clonotypes. The material sequenced was CD4+ or CD8+ T cells sorted from blood, taken in a trial of the OX40 agonist ivuxolimab. The receptors here all came from an adult with an advanced solid tumor such as melanoma, head and neck, liver or kidney cancer.

The J gene is TRBJ2-2, the V gene TRBV9; TRBD1 agrees at 7 bases. In germline, CDR1 is SGDLS, CDR2 YYNGEE. The CDR3 consists of 14 residues. V was clipped by 4 bases and J by 8 bases; unmatched bases: 8. The DNA for the CDR3 is TGTGCCAGCAGCCCAGTGGACAGGCGTGGGGAGCTGTTTTTT. Amino acid sequence: CASSPVDRRGELFF. The whole variable domain, filled in from reference TRBV9 and TRBJ2-2, reads DSGVTQTPKHLITATGQRVTLRCSPRSGDLSVYWYQQSLDQGLQFLIQYYNGEERAKGNILERFSAQQFPDLHSELNLSSLELGDSALYFCASSPVDRRGELFFGEGSRLTVL.

V and J are TRBV11-2 and TRBJ1-2, with 7 positions matching TRBD1. CDR1 is SGHAT and CDR2 is FQNNGV in the germline V gene. V shed 1 base, J shed 6 bases, and the junction held 11 bases outside the gene matches. The CDR3 consists of 16 residues. CDR3 sequence: CASSLVLIGTADGYTF. The CDR3 nucleotides are TGTGCCAGCAGCTTAGTTCTAATAGGGACAGCCGATGGCTACACCTTC.

By its share, this clone is medium-sized. The chain couples TRBV2 to TRBJ2-7; TRBD2 aligns across 7 bases. Germline-derived CDR1 and CDR2 are SNHLY and FYNNEI. This CDR3 has 16 residues. The ends lost 3 bases at V and 0 bases at J; junction bases unmatched: 8. CDR3 residues: CASSDGGGPSSYEQYF. The CDR3 nucleotides read TGTGCCAGCAGTGACGGCGGGGGACCGAGCTCCTACGAGCAGTACTTC.

V and J are TRBV5-8 and TRBJ2-2; D is unclear. The CDR3 length is 16 residues. Germline CDR1 is SGHTS and CDR2 is YDEGEE. Trimming removed 2 bases at V and 0 bases at J, with 11 bases between. The CDR3 region is CASSFGVEANTGELFF. In DNA, the CDR3 is TGTGCCAGCAGCTTTGGGGTAGAAGCGAACACCGGGGAGCTGTTTTTT.

V gene TRBV9 combines with J gene TRBJ1-4; unclear D gene. Germline CDR1 reads SGDLS; CDR2 reads YYNGEE. V was clipped by 1 base and J by 5 bases, with 12 bases between them. The CDR3 extends over 15 amino acids. Written as DNA, the CDR3 is TGTGCCAGCAGCGTATATGGGCTGCTAAATGAAAAACTGTTTTTT. Translating gives CASSVYGLLNEKLFF.

This chain links TRBV7-5 with TRBJ2-1; the table's D call TRBD2 went unverified against the DNA. TRBV7-5 is designated a pseudogene. The CDR3 has 13 amino acids. Written as DNA, the CDR3 is TGTGCCAGAACCGGGGGGCTTGGCAATGAGCAGTTCTTC. Amino acid sequence: CARTGGLGNEQFF.

This clone was seen only once. The CDR3 DNA reads TGTGCCAGTAGTATAAGGGAGAAGTTGAACACTGAAGCTTTCTTT. Protein product: CASSIREKLNTEAFF. The chain carries TRBV19 and TRBJ1-1; D is unclear. The V and J ends lost 2 bases and 0 bases respectively, with 10 bases between them. Germline loops: CDR1 LNHDA, CDR2 SQIVND (reference sequence). The CDR3 has 15 residues.

The chain employs TRBV6-5 and TRBJ1-3, with a possible D match to TRBD1 (6 bases). V lost 5 bases to trimming and J lost 3 bases, with 8 bases between them. This CDR3 spans 13 amino acids. Germline CDR1 is MNHEY and CDR2 is SVGAGI. CDR3 bases: TGTGCCAGCAGTACAGGGTATGGAAACACCATATATTTT. Its translation: CASSTGYGNTIYF.

In this sample, this clone turned up a few times. V and J are TRBV9 and TRBJ1-2; tentatively, D is TRBD1 (5 bases). The V end was cut by 2 bases, the J end by 8 bases, with 19 bases between. The CDR3 consists of 15 residues. CDR1 SGDLS and CDR2 YYNGEE come from the germline V gene. Here the CDR3 DNA reads TGTGCCAGCAGCGTCGGGGGAGGGTCTCTACGGGGCTACACCTTC. It codes for CASSVGGGSLRGYTF.

This rearrangement joins TRBV11-3 to TRBJ2-5, with 12 bases aligning to TRBD2. The CDR3 contains 16 residues. Germline assignment: CDR1 SGHNT and CDR2 YENEEA. J was trimmed by 5 bases and V by 5 bases; bases with no gene match: 9. Written as DNA, the CDR3 is TGTGCCAGCAGCGCTGGGACTAGCGGGCCCAAGGAGACCCAGTACTTC. Protein sequence: CASSAGTSGPKETQYF.

The CDR3 reads CASKGRPEAFF. Written as DNA, the CDR3 is TGTGCCAGCAAGGGACGTCCTGAAGCTTTCTTT. The chain recombines TRBV2 with TRBJ1-1; a weak D match, TRBD1 (5 bases). The germline CDR1 and CDR2 sequences are SNHLY and FYNNEI. Trimming pared 7 bases from V and 6 bases from J, leaving 9 bases between. The CDR3 is 11 amino acids.

The table lists this clone with a count of one. The chain has TRBV15 and TRBJ1-2, with a possible D match to TRBD1 (6 bases). V was clipped by 0 bases and J by 6 bases, with 14 bases between them. Germline assignment: CDR1 LNHNV and CDR2 YYDKDF (reference sequence). The CDR3 is 15 residues long. CDR3 in DNA: TGTGCCACCAGCAGAGATCGGGGGGCGGCTAATGGCTACACCTTC. This gives the protein CATSRDRGAANGYTF.

The chain carries TRBV6-6 and TRBJ2-7, with D tentatively TRBD2 (6 bases). The V end was cut by 7 bases, the J end by 2 bases, with 15 bases between. The CDR3 sequence is 14 residues long. Germline CDR1 and CDR2: MNHNY and SVGAGI (reference sequence). This chain's CDR3 is CASTRGIGPYEQYF. The CDR3 coding sequence is TGTGCCAGCACCCGGGGGATAGGACCCTACGAGCAGTACTTC.

The chain couples TRBV4-3 to TRBJ1-4, with no clear D. The germline V and J ends were trimmed by 0 bases and 8 bases, with 13 bases remaining between them. This CDR3 contains 15 residues. The germline V gene encodes CDR1 LGHNA and CDR2 YSLEER. The CDR3 loop is CASSQERGGVEKLFF. In DNA, the CDR3 is TGCGCCAGCAGCCAAGAACGGGGAGGAGTCGAAAAACTGTTTTTT.

This sequence joins TRBV27 and TRBJ1-6; possible D gene TRBD1, 6 bases. CDR1 MNHEY and CDR2 SMNVEV come from the germline V gene (reference sequence). V was trimmed by 7 bases and J by 9 bases, leaving 10 bases between them. The CDR3 loop spans 12 amino acids. CDR3 bases: TGTGCCAGCAATACAGGGATTTCACCCCTCCACTTT. As protein: CASNTGISPLHF.

CDR3 sequence reads: CASSLGQKNTEAFF. CDR3 DNA: TGTGCCAGCAGCTTAGGCCAGAAGAACACTGAAGCTTTCTTT. The J gene is TRBJ1-1, the V gene TRBV7-2; D is ambiguous. There are 14 residues in the CDR3. Per germline, CDR1 SGHTA and CDR2 FQGNSA. V lost 1 base and J lost 1, with 7 bases in between.

The chain joins TRBV5-6 to TRBJ2-3; D is perhaps TRBD2 (6 bases). Trimming took off 0 bases at V and 10 bases at J, with 9 bases between the two ends. Per the germline V gene, CDR1 is SGHDT and CDR2 is YYEEEE. This CDR3 contains 12 residues. CDR3 loop: CASSLVGGAQYF. The CDR3 DNA sequence: TGTGCCAGCAGCTTGGTAGGCGGGGCGCAGTATTTT. Supplemented by reference TRBV5-6 and TRBJ2-3, the full variable domain reads DAGVTQSPTHLIKTRGQQVTLRCSPKSGHDTVSWYQQALGQGPQFIFQYYEEEERQRGNFPDRFSGHQFPNYSSELNVNALLLGDSALYLCASSLVGGAQYFGPGTRLTVL.

This chain joins TRBV7-2 and TRBJ2-1, with a weak D call TRBD2 (6 bases). Trimming removed 5 bases from V and 10 bases from J, with 9 bases in between. The CDR3 is 11 amino acids. In germline, CDR1 is SGHTA, CDR2 FQGNSA. CDR3 in amino acids: CASSPGDEQFF. CDR3 nucleotide sequence: TGTGCCAGCAGCCCGGGGGACGAGCAGTTCTTC.

This chain uses TRBV27 with TRBJ2-7; D remains unclear. Germline V lookup: CDR1 MNHEY, CDR2 SMNVEV (reference sequence). V gave up 6 bases and J gave up 2 bases, with 11 bases separating them. CDR3 size: 13 residues. In DNA form, the CDR3 reads TGTGCCAGCAGCCAAACCGGTGCCTACGAGCAGTACTTC. Its translation is CASSQTGAYEQYF.

The gene calls are TRBV7-9 and TRBJ1-2; maybe TRBD1 (5 bases). Germline V gene data show CDR1 as SEHNR and CDR2 as FQNEAQ (reference sequence). The CDR3 spans 14 residues. V lost 0 bases and J 4 bases, leaving 9 bases between the germline ends. CDR3 amino acids: CASSLAQVPYGYTF. The DNA of the CDR3 is TGTGCCAGCAGCTTAGCACAGGTACCCTATGGCTACACCTTC.

The CDR3 loop is CAISDVGDSGYEQYF. Written as DNA, the CDR3 is TGTGCCATCAGTGATGTCGGGGACAGCGGGTACGAGCAGTACTTC. This rearrangement joins TRBV10-3 to TRBJ2-7; tentative D call: TRBD1 (7 bases). CDR3 length: 15 amino acids. The V end was cut by 3 bases, the J end by 4 bases, with 16 bases between. The germline gives CDR1 ENHRY, CDR2 SYGVKD.

The genes are TRBV6-5 and TRBJ2-7, with D maybe TRBD2 (7 bases). V dropped 2 bases and J dropped 3 bases, with 14 bases sitting between them. The CDR3 is 15 residues long. Germline V gene sequence: CDR1 MNHEY, CDR2 SVGAGI. CDR3 loop: CASSYRGAAVYEQYF. The CDR3 DNA reads as TGTGCCAGCAGTTACCGGGGGGCGGCTGTCTACGAGCAGTACTTC.

This rearrangement joins TRBV27 to TRBJ2-1; no definite D call. The V end was cut by 3 bases, the J end by 4 bases, with 7 bases between. The CDR3 loop spans 13 amino acids. Per the germline V gene, CDR1 is MNHEY and CDR2 is SMNVEV (reference sequence). CDR3 residues: CASSFGPYNEQFF. The CDR3, as DNA: TGTGCCAGCAGTTTTGGACCGTACAATGAGCAGTTCTTC.

This sequence joins TRBV6-1 and TRBJ2-7, with D possibly TRBD2 on 5 matching bases. Trimming left V 0 bases short and J 7 bases short, with 16 bases between. The CDR3 length is 15 residues. Germline V gene lookup returns CDR1 MNHNS and CDR2 SASEGT. In DNA, the CDR3 is TGTGCCAGCAGTGAAGCCTTTGCGGGTTTCTGGGAGCAGTACTTC. This encodes CASSEAFAGFWEQYF.

The rearrangement links TRBV6-1 to TRBJ2-5; no clear D gene. This CDR3 comprises 14 residues. The V and J ends lost 5 bases and 1 base respectively, with 11 bases between them. The germline CDR1 and CDR2 sequences are MNHNS and SASEGT. The CDR3 spells CASSPGPSQETQYF. In DNA, the CDR3 is TGTGCCAGCAGTCCCGGACCCAGCCAAGAGACCCAGTACTTC.

The gene calls are TRBV27 and TRBJ2-5; the D is unclear. The DNA end is a closer match to TRBJ2-7, so the J assignment may be wrong. This CDR3 region has 11 residues. Germline V gene sequence: CDR1 MNHEY, CDR2 SMNVEV (reference sequence). CDR3 nucleotide sequence: TGTGCCAGCAGTACCCCCTACGAGCAGTACTTC. Protein sequence: CASSTPYEQYF.

Notes on this clone: One end of the junction varies from germline; a read error may be responsible. This chain joins TRBV27 and TRBJ2-2; D not certain. CDR1 and CDR2 from the germline V gene are MNHEY and SMNVEV (reference sequence). The CDR3 loop spans 14 amino acids. CDR3 in DNA: TGTGCCAGCAACAAGCTGGGGAACGCCGGGGAGCTGTTTTTT. Residues: CASNKLGNAGELFF.